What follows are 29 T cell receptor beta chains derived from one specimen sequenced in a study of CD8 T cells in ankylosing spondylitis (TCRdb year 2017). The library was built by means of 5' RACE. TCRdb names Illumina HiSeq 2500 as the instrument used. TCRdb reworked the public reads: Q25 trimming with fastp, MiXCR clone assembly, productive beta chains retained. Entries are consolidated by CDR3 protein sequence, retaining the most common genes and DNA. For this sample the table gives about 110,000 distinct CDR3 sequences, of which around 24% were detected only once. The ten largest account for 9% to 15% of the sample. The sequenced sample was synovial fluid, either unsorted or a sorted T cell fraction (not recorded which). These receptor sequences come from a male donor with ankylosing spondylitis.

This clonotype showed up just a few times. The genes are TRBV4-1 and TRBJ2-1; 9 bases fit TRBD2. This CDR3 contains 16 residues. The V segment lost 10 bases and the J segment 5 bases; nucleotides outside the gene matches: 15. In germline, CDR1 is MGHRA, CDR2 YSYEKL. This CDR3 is CATKGLAGRGDNEQFF. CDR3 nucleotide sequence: TGCGCCACCAAGGGTCTAGCGGGAAGAGGCGACAATGAGCAGTTCTTC.

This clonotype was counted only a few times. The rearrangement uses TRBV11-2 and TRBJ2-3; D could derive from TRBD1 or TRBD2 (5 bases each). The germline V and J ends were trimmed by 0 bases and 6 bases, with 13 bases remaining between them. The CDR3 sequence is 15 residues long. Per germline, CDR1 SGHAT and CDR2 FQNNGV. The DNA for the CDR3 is TGTGCCAGCAGCTTAGATGGAGGAAAGGGGGATACGCAGTATTTT. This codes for CASSLDGGKGDTQYF.

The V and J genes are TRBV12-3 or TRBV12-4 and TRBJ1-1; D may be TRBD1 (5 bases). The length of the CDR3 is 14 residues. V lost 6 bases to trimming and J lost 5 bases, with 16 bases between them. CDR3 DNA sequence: TGTGCCAGCAGCTCGCTTGGGGGGGGGACTGAAGCTTTCTTT. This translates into CASSSLGGGTEAFF.

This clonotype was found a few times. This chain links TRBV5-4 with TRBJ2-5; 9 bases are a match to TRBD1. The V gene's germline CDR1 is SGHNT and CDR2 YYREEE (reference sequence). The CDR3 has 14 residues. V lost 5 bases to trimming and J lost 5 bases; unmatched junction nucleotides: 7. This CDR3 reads CASSFDRGSETQYF. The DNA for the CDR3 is TGTGCCAGCAGTTTCGACAGGGGGAGTGAGACCCAGTACTTC.

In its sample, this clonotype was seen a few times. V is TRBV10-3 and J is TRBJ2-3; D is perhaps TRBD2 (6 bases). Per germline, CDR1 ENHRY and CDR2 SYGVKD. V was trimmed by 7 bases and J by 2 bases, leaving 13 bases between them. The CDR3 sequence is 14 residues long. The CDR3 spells CAIKSWEDTDTQYF. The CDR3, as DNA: TGTGCCATCAAATCCTGGGAGGACACAGATACGCAGTATTTT.

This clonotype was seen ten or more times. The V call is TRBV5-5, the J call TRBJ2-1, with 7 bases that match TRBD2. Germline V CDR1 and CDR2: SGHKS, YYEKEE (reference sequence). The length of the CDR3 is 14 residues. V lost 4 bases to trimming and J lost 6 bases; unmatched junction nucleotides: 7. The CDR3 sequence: CASSVPGLSNEQFF. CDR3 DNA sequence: TGTGCCAGCAGCGTCCCGGGACTATCCAATGAGCAGTTCTTC.

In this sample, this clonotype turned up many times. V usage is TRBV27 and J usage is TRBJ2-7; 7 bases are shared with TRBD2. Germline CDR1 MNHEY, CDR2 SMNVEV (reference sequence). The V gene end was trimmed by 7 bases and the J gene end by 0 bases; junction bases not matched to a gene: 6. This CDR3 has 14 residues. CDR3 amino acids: CASKRGGSSYEQYF. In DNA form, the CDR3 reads TGTGCCAGCAAGCGGGGCGGGAGCTCCTACGAGCAGTACTTC.

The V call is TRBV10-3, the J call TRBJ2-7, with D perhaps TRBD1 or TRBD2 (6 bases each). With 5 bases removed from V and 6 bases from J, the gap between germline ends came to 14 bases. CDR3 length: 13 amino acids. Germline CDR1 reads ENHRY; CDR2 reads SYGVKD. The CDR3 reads CAISSAQGGEQYV. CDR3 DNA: TGTGCCATCAGTTCGGCACAGGGAGGCGAGCAGTACGTC.

CDR3 in DNA: TGTGCCAGTGGGCCACGGGCTAGCGGTTACAATGAGCAGTTCTTC. It is translated as CASGPRASGYNEQFF. The chain links TRBV2 to TRBJ2-1; TRBD2 agrees at 7 bases. Germline assignment: CDR1 SNHLY and CDR2 FYNNEI. The junction had 12 bases not matched to a gene; V was cut back by 9 bases and J by 4 bases. The CDR3 has 15 amino acids. The full variable domain, completed using reference TRBV2 and TRBJ2-1, is EPEVTQTPSHQVTQMGQEVILRCVPISNHLYFYWYRQILGQKVEFLVSFYNNEISEKSEIFDDQFSVERPDGSNFTLKIRSTKLEDSAMYFCASGPRASGYNEQFFGPGTRLTVL.

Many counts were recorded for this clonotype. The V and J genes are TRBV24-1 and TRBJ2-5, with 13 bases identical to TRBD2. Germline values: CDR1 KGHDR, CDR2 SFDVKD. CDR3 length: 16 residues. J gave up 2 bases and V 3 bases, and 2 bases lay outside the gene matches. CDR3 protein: CATSDAGLAGQETQYF. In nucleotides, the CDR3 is TGTGCCACCAGTGATGCGGGACTAGCGGGACAAGAGACCCAGTACTTC.

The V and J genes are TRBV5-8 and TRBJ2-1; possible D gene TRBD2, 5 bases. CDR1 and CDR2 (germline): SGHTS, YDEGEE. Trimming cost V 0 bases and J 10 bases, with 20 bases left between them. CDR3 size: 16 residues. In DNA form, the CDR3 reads TGTGCCAGCAGCTTGGGTGGCGGACTCACAACGGAAGAGCAGTTCTTC. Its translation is CASSLGGGLTTEEQFF.

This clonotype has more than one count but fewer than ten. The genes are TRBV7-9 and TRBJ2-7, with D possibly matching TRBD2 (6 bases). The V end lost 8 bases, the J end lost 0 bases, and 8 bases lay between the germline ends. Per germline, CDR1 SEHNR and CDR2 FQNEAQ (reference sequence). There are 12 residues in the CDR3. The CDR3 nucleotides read TGTGCCAGCGTGGGGGGCTCCTACGAGCAGTACTTC. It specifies CASVGGSYEQYF.

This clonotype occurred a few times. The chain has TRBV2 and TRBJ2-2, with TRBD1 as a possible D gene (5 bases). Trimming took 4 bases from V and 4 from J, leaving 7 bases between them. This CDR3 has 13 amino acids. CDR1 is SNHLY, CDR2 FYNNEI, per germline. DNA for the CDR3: TGTGCCAGCAGTGCTAGGGGCACCGGGGAGCTGTTTTTT. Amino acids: CASSARGTGELFF.

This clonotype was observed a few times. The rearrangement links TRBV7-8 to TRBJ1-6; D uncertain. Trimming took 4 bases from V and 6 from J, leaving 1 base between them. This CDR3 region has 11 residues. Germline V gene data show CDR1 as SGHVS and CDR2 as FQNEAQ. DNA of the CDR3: TGTGCCAGCAGCTCTAATTCACCCCTCCACTTT. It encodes CASSSNSPLHF.

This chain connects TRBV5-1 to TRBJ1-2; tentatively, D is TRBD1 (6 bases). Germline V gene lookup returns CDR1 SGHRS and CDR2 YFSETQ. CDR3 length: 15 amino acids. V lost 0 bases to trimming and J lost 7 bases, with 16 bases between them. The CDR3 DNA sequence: TGCGCCAGCAGCTTGGCCGGGGGCGACAAGAGTGGCTACACCTTC. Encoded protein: CASSLAGGDKSGYTF.

The CDR3 DNA is TGTGCCATCAGTGAGGGACAGGGAAACGAGCAGTACTTC. This translates into CAISEGQGNEQYF. This chain links TRBV10-3 with TRBJ2-7; TRBD1 aligns across 8 bases. With V trimmed by 2 bases and J by 5 bases, 2 bases remained unmatched. The V gene's germline CDR1 is ENHRY and CDR2 SYGVKD. The CDR3 sequence is 13 residues long.

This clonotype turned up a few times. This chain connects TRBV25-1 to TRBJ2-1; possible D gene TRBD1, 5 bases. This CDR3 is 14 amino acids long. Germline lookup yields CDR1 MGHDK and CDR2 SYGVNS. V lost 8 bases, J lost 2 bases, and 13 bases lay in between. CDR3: CASLGKGTYNEQFF. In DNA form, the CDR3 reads TGTGCCAGCTTAGGAAAGGGGACCTACAATGAGCAGTTCTTC.

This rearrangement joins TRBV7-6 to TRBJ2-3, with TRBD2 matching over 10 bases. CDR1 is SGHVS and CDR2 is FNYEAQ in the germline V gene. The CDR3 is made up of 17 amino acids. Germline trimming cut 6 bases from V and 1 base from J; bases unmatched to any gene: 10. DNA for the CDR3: TGTGCCAGCAGTCGGGTGTCTGGGACTAGCGGCACAGATACGCAGTATTTT. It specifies CASSRVSGTSGTDTQYF.

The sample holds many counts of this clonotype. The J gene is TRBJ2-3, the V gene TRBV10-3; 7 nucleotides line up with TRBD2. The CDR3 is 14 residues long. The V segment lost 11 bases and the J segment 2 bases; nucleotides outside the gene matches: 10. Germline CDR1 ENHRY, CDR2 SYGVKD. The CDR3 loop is CASRASGSTDTQYF. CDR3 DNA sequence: TGTGCCTCCAGGGCTAGCGGCTCCACAGATACGCAGTATTTT.

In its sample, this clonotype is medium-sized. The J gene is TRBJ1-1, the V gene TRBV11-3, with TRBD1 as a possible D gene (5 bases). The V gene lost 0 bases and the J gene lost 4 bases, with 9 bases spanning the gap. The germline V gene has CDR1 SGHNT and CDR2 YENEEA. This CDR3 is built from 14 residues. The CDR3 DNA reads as TGTGCCAGCAGCTTAGAAGGGGTGGGCACTGAAGCTTTCTTT. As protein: CASSLEGVGTEAFF.

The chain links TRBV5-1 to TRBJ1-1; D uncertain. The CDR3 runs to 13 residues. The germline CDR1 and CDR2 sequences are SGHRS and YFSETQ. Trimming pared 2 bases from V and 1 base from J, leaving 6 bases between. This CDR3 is CASSFGENTEAFF. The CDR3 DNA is TGCGCCAGCAGCTTTGGGGAGAACACTGAAGCTTTCTTT.

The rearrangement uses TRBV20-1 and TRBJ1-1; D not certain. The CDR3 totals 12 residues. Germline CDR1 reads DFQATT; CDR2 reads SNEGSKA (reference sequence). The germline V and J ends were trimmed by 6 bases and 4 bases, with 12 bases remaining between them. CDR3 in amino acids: CSAWAGLTEAFF. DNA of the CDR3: TGCAGTGCCTGGGCTGGACTCACTGAAGCTTTCTTT.

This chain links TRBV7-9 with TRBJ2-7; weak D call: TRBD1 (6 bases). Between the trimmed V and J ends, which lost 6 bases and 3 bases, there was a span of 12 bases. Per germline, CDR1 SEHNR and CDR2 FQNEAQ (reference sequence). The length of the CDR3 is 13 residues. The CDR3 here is CASSYGTLYEQYF. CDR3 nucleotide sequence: TGTGCCAGCAGTTATGGGACACTCTACGAGCAGTACTTC.

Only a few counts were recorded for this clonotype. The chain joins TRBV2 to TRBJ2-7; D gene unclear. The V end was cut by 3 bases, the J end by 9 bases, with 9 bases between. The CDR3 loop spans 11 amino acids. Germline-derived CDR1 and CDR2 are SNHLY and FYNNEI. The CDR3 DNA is TGTGCCAGCAGTGATACAGCGAGGCAGTACTTC. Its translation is CASSDTARQYF.

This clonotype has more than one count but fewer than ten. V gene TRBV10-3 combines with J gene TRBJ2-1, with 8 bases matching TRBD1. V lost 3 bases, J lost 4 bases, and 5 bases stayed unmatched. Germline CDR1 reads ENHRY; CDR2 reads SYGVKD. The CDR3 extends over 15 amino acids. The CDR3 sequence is CAISEQQGDYNEQFF. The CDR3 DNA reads TGTGCCATCAGTGAACAACAGGGGGATTACAATGAGCAGTTCTTC.

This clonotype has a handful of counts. The CDR3 sequence: CASSNGQSLLLSYEQYF. The CDR3 nucleotides are TGTGCCAGCAGTAACGGACAGTCCCTATTGTTATCCTACGAGCAGTACTTC. The chain employs TRBV12-3 or TRBV12-4 and TRBJ2-7, with D perhaps matching TRBD1 (6 bases). Trimming removed 5 bases at V and 1 base at J, with 21 bases between. The length of the CDR3 is 17 residues.

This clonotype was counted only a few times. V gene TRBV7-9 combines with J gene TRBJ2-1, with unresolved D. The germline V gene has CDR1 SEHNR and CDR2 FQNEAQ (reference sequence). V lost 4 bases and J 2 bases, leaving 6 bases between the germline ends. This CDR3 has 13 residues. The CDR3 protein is CASSSGAYNEQFF. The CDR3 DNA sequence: TGTGCCAGCAGCTCTGGGGCCTACAATGAGCAGTTCTTC.

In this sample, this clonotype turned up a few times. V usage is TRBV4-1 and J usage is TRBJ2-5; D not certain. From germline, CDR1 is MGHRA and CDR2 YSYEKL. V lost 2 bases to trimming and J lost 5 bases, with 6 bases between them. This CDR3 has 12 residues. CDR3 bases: TGCGCCAGCAGCCAACCTTTCGAGACCCAGTACTTC. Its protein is CASSQPFETQYF.

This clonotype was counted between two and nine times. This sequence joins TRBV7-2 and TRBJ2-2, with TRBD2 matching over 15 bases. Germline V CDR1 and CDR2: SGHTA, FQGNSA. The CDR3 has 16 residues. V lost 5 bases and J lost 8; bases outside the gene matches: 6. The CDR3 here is CASSLGTSGRLGELFF. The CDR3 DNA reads TGTGCCAGCAGCCTGGGGACTAGCGGGAGGTTGGGGGAGCTGTTTTTT.